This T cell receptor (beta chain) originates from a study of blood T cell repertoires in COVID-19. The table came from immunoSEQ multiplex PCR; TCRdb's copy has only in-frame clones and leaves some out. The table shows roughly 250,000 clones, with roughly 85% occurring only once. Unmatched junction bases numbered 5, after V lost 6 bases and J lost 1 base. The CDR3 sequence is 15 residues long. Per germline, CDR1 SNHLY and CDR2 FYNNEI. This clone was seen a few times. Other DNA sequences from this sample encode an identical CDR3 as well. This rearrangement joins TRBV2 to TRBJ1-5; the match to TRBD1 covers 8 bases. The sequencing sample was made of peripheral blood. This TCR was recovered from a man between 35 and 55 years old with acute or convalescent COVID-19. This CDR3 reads CASRDRDHSNQPQHF. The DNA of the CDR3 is TGTGCCAGCAGGGACAGGGATCACAGCAATCAGCCCCAGCATTTT.